This T cell receptor (beta chain) was identified during a study of CD8 T cells in ankylosing spondylitis. The CDR3 contains 16 residues. V lost 3 bases and J lost 3; bases outside the gene matches: 6. Germline CDR1 and CDR2: KGHSH and LQKENI. TCRdb called the 5' RACE reads again in MiXCR, with one record for every CDR3 protein. Among about 340,000 distinct CDR3 sequences listed, roughly 15% were seen once. This receptor was taken from a male donor with ankylosing spondylitis or in good health (not recorded which). Material for sequencing was blood, either unsorted or a sorted T cell fraction (not recorded which). The chain has TRBV18 and TRBJ2-7; 12 positions match TRBD2. CDR3 sequence reads: CASSPGLAGQNYEQYF. CDR3 nucleotides: TGTGCCAGCTCACCGGGACTAGCGGGCCAAAACTACGAGCAGTACTTC.